A selection of T cell receptor beta chains follows, all from one sample in a study of OX40 agonist ivuxolimab in advanced cancers. Produced via immunoSEQ multiplex PCR; TCRdb's table is partial and in-frame only. The sample has about 80,000 clones, more than 70% seen once; the top ten hold over 0.15%. The input for sequencing was CD4+ or CD8+ T cells sorted from blood, taken in a trial of the OX40 agonist ivuxolimab. Receptor source: an adult with an advanced solid tumor such as melanoma, head and neck, liver or kidney cancer. Each CDR3 is given with its conserved first and last residue. The order of the fields is J gene, D gene, clone size, V gene, CDR3 protein, CDR3 DNA. The D gene is left open where the match is weak. Size tells how often a clone was seen (once, few, many) or the class of an expanded clone, and some rows leave it out.

j_gene: TRBJ1-4; d_gene: NA; abundance: once; v_gene: TRBV11-2; CDR3aa: CASSLYKTGLFF; CDR3nt: TGTGCCAGCAGCTTATATAAGACAGGACTGTTTTTT
j_gene: TRBJ1-6; d_gene: TRBD1; abundance: NA; v_gene: TRBV14; CDR3aa: CASSQRQGYRDSPLHF; CDR3nt: TGTGCCAGCAGCCAGAGACAGGGATATCGGGATTCACCCCTCCACTTT
j_gene: TRBJ2-3; d_gene: NA; abundance: NA; v_gene: TRBV11-2; CDR3aa: CASSLGQRPTDTQYF; CDR3nt: TGTGCCAGCAGCTTGGGGCAGCGACCCACAGATACGCAGTATTTT
j_gene: TRBJ1-5; d_gene: NA; abundance: NA; v_gene: TRBV5-1; CDR3aa: CASSRDTGSNQPQHF; CDR3nt: TGCGCCAGCAGCCGGGACACAGGTAGCAATCAGCCCCAGCATTTT
j_gene: TRBJ2-3; d_gene: NA; abundance: NA; v_gene: TRBV5-1; CDR3aa: CASSLFGVGGADTQYF; CDR3nt: TGCGCCAGCAGCTTGTTTGGGGTAGGAGGCGCAGATACGCAGTATTTT
j_gene: TRBJ2-3; d_gene: NA; abundance: NA; v_gene: TRBV27; CDR3aa: CASSLFSHYGGTDTQYF; CDR3nt: TGTGCCAGCAGTTTATTTTCCCATTATGGCGGCACAGATACGCAGTATTTT
j_gene: TRBJ2-3; d_gene: NA; abundance: NA; v_gene: TRBV29-1; CDR3aa: CSVEDPRGADTQYF; CDR3nt: TGCAGCGTTGAAGATCCCCGGGGAGCAGATACGCAGTATTTT
j_gene: TRBJ1-6; d_gene: NA; abundance: once; v_gene: TRBV6-1; CDR3aa: CAGGGNSPLHF; CDR3nt: TGTGCCGGAGGCGGTAATTCACCCCTCCACTTT
j_gene: TRBJ1-2; d_gene: NA; abundance: NA; v_gene: TRBV5-4; CDR3aa: CASSLEGYGYTF; CDR3nt: TGTGCCAGCAGCTTGGAAGGCTATGGCTACACCTTC
j_gene: TRBJ1-1; d_gene: NA; abundance: NA; v_gene: TRBV10-3; CDR3aa: CAISEAGRNTEAFF; CDR3nt: TGTGCCATCAGTGAGGCAGGGCGGAACACTGAAGCTTTCTTT
j_gene: TRBJ2-3; d_gene: NA; abundance: NA; v_gene: TRBV7-8; CDR3aa: CASSPGGLTTDTQYF; CDR3nt: TGTGCCAGCAGTCCTGGGGGTTTAACAACAGATACGCAGTATTTT
j_gene: TRBJ2-7; d_gene: TRBD1; abundance: NA; v_gene: TRBV28; CDR3aa: CASSLGTGGHGQYF; CDR3nt: TGTGCCAGCAGTTTAGGGACAGGGGGCCACGGGCAGTACTTC
j_gene: TRBJ1-2; d_gene: TRBD1; abundance: NA; v_gene: TRBV4-2; CDR3aa: CASSQPDDRGNYGYTF; CDR3nt: TGTGCCAGCAGCCAACCTGATGACAGGGGGAACTATGGCTACACCTTC
j_gene: TRBJ1-2; d_gene: NA; abundance: NA; v_gene: TRBV5-1; CDR3aa: CASSPSTTGSGGYTF; CDR3nt: TGCGCCAGCAGCCCTTCAACGACAGGTTCGGGTGGCTACACCTTC
j_gene: TRBJ2-7; d_gene: NA; abundance: NA; v_gene: TRBV6-1; CDR3aa: CASTQVDARYEQYF; CDR3nt: TGTGCCAGCACACAAGTAGACGCGCGTTACGAGCAGTACTTC
j_gene: TRBJ1-1; d_gene: NA; abundance: NA; v_gene: TRBV5-1; CDR3aa: CASSFGVDVTEAFF; CDR3nt: TGCGCCAGCAGCTTCGGGGTAGATGTCACTGAAGCTTTCTTT